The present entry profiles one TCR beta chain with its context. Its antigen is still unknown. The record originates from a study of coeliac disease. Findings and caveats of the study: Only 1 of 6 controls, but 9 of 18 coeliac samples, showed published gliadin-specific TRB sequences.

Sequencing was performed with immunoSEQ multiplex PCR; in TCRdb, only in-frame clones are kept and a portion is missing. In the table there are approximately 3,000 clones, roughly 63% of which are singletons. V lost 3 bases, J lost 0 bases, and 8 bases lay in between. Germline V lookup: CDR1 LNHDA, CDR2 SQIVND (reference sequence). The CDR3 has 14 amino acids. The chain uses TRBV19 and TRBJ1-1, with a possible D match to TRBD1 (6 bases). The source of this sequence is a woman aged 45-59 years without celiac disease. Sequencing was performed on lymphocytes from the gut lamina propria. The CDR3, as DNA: TGTGCCAGTAGTATTACAGGGATGAACACTGAAGCTTTCTTT. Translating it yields CASSITGMNTEAFF.